This T cell receptor beta chain was recorded in a study of blood T cell repertoires in COVID-19. Turning to the study itself: Whether acute or convalescent, the COVID-19 samples came from the United States, Italy and Spain. T cells, B-cell-depleted T cells, or PBMCs provided the cDNA or gDNA that served as material.

In the study's own analysis: Nucleated cell counts were estimated from reference gene primer amplification. The data were produced by immunoSEQ multiplex PCR, yet TCRdb's version contains in-frame clones alone and is incomplete. V, J and clone size derive from that table, while D and trimming were established from the DNA sequence. The profile shows some 150,000 clones, about 92% of them singletons. V gave up 7 bases and J gave up 6 bases; unmatched junction bases: 4. This CDR3 spans 13 amino acids. Germline-derived CDR1 and CDR2 are LNHDA and SQIVND (reference sequence). This clonotype originated in a human donor in a cohort sampled during active COVID-19. What was sequenced was peripheral blood. The rearrangement uses TRBV19 and TRBJ2-2; 8 nucleotides match TRBD1. The CDR3: CASIETGAGELFF. The DNA for the CDR3 is TGTGCCAGTATCGAGACAGGGGCCGGGGAGCTGTTTTTT.